The 18 T cell receptor beta chains presented below share a single source sample, sequenced in a study of breast tumors, draining lymph nodes, adjacent tissues (dated by TCRdb to the mid-2010s). Lymph node samples were obtained from the axillary draining lymph nodes of breast cancer patients. The library relied on multiplex PCR. The sequencer listed for this sample is Illumina HiSeq 2000. Starting from the raw public reads, TCRdb applied fastp trimming at Q25, assembled clones with MiXCR and retained in-frame beta chains. Merged by CDR3 protein, the rows form single entries marked with the most common genes and DNA. In all, the sample holds approximately 89,000 distinct CDR3 sequences, and roughly 28% of those were seen once. The ten largest clones take up over 8% of the sample. Sequenced input: axillary lymph node tissue. These receptors were collected from a female donor with breast cancer. Some clones in this sample may be carry-over from other donors' samples.

This clonotype was detected many times. The chain uses TRBV5-5 and TRBJ2-7, with 7 positions matching TRBD1. J gave up 3 bases and V 0 bases, and 6 bases lay outside the gene matches. The CDR3 totals 15 residues. Germline loops: CDR1 SGHKS, CDR2 YYEKEE (reference sequence). DNA for the CDR3: TGTGCCAGCAGCTTGGGGGACAGAATTGACTACGAGCAGTACTTC. Its protein is CASSLGDRIDYEQYF.

This clonotype was seen repeatedly, ten times or more. The chain employs TRBV14 and TRBJ2-5; D uncertain. V dropped 2 bases and J dropped 4 bases, with 11 bases sitting between them. The CDR3 is 14 residues long. The germline V gene has CDR1 SGHDN and CDR2 FVKESK. The DNA for the CDR3 is TGTGCCAGCAGCCAAAATTTAGCCAGAGAGACCCAGTACTTC. Protein: CASSQNLARETQYF.

V is TRBV5-1 and J is TRBJ2-2, with D hard to call. CDR3 length: 11 amino acids. Germline V gene sequence: CDR1 SGHRS, CDR2 YFSETQ. Trimming left V 4 bases short and J 7 bases short, with 5 bases between. CDR3 DNA sequence: TGCGCCAGCAGCCTAAGCGGGGAGCTGTTTTTT. It encodes CASSLSGELFF.

This clonotype occurred many times. This may arise from a read error, as a much more abundant clone is one base away. V and J are TRBV20-1 and TRBJ2-7; 11 nucleotides line up with TRBD2. This CDR3 contains 15 residues. The J segment lost 4 bases and the V segment lost 2 bases, leaving 7 bases of the junction unmatched. From germline, CDR1 is DFQATT and CDR2 SNEGSKA (reference sequence). CDR3 region: CSARTMTSGTYEQYF. Written as DNA, the CDR3 is TGCAGTGCTAGAACCATGACTAGCGGGACTTACGAGCAGTACTTC.

This clonotype showed up many times. The genes are TRBV24-1 and TRBJ2-3; D tentatively reads TRBD1 or TRBD2 (7 bases each). Trimming shortened V by 3 bases and J by 7 bases, and 13 bases separated the two germline ends. Germline CDR1 reads KGHDR; CDR2 reads SFDVKD. The CDR3 has 14 residues. CDR3 region: CATSDPGGVHTQYF. Here the CDR3 DNA reads TGTGCCACCAGTGATCCAGGGGGGGTTCATACGCAGTATTTT.

This clonotype was found many times. The chain carries TRBV27 and TRBJ2-1; D gene ambiguous. The CDR3 is 12 residues long. Per germline, CDR1 MNHEY and CDR2 SMNVEV (reference sequence). V was cut by 1 base and J by 9 bases, with 7 bases left in between. The CDR3 is CASSLYVGEQFF. In nucleotides, the CDR3 is TGTGCCAGCAGTTTATATGTTGGTGAGCAGTTCTTC.

In regard to this clonotype: This may arise from a read error, as a much more abundant clone is one base away. Here the CDR3 reads CSAHSDSGSAPDTQYF. CDR3 coding DNA: TGCAGTGCCCATAGTGATAGCGGATCAGCACCGGATACGCAGTATTTT. This chain links TRBV20-1 with TRBJ2-3, with a weak D call TRBD2 (6 bases). This CDR3 is built from 16 residues. Per germline, CDR1 DFQATT and CDR2 SNEGSKA (reference sequence). V was clipped by 6 bases and J by 6 bases, with 25 bases between them.

The J gene is TRBJ2-4, the V gene TRBV6-2 or TRBV6-3, with D possibly TRBD2 on 7 matching bases. CDR3 length: 19 amino acids. Germline V gene data show CDR1 as MNHEY and CDR2 as SVGEGT. Trimming took off 0 bases at V and 0 bases at J, with 18 bases between the two ends. The CDR3 sequence: CASSYSRAGQPLAKNIQYF. The CDR3 DNA reads TGTGCCAGCAGTTACTCCCGAGCGGGACAACCTCTAGCCAAAAACATTCAGTACTTC.

In regard to this clonotype: A much larger clone lies one base from this, so it may be a read error. The rearrangement uses TRBV20-1 and TRBJ2-1; TRBD1 might be the D (6 bases). The germline V gene encodes CDR1 DFQATT and CDR2 SNEGSKA (reference sequence). The CDR3 consists of 14 residues. This chain's CDR3 is CSANPGTLYTEQFF. The CDR3 DNA follows: TGCAGTGCCAACCCCGGGACACTATACACTGAGCAGTTCTTC.

V usage is TRBV12-3 or TRBV12-4 and J usage is TRBJ1-1; the D gene is possibly TRBD1 (5 bases). This CDR3 contains 16 residues. Trimming shortened V by 1 base and J by 4 bases, and 16 bases separated the two germline ends. CDR3 region: CASSLVTGARRTEAFF. CDR3 DNA: TGTGCCAGCAGTTTAGTCACCGGGGCCCGACGCACTGAAGCTTTCTTT.

This clonotype was detected ten times or more. The rearrangement uses TRBV7-9 and TRBJ1-1, with D possibly being TRBD1 (5 bases). Germline lookup yields CDR1 SEHNR and CDR2 FQNEAQ (reference sequence). V lost 0 bases to trimming and J lost 4 bases, with 12 bases between them. This CDR3 has 15 amino acids. In DNA, the CDR3 is TGTGCCAGCAGCTTAGCCGTGGGGGGAGGCACTGAAGCTTTCTTT. It encodes CASSLAVGGGTEAFF. Supplemented by reference TRBV7-9 and TRBJ1-1, the full variable domain reads DTGVSQNPRHKITKRGQNVTFRCDPISEHNRLYWYRQTLGQGPEFLTYFQNEAQLEKSRLLSDRFSAERPKGSFSTLEIQRTEQGDSAMYLCASSLAVGGGTEAFFGQGTRLTVV.

This clonotype was found many times. This chain uses TRBV6-1 with TRBJ1-6; no clear D gene. V gave up 3 bases and J gave up 0 bases, with 6 bases separating them. Germline V gives CDR1 MNHNS, CDR2 SASEGT. This CDR3 contains 15 residues. This CDR3 reads CASSDRFSYNSPLHF. CDR3 sequence (DNA): TGTGCCAGCAGTGACAGGTTCTCCTATAATTCACCCCTCCACTTT.

This clonotype showed up many times. The chain is built from TRBV20-1 and TRBJ2-5, with 8 nucleotides matching TRBD1. The germline V gene encodes CDR1 DFQATT and CDR2 SNEGSKA (reference sequence). This CDR3 contains 14 residues. Trimming removed 0 bases from V and 3 bases from J; junction bases left unmatched: 3. As DNA, the CDR3 is TGCAGTGCTAGAGATTACAGGGGGGAAGAGACCCAGTACTTC. This translates into CSARDYRGEETQYF.

There are many counts of this clonotype. The chain is built from TRBV19 and TRBJ2-7; D not resolved. V lost 5 bases to trimming and J lost 0 bases, with 8 bases between them. CDR1 LNHDA and CDR2 SQIVND come from the germline V gene (reference sequence). The CDR3 is 13 amino acids. The CDR3 region has the DNA TGTGCCAGTAGTCCGGCGTACTCCTACGAGCAGTACTTC. Translated: CASSPAYSYEQYF.

This rearrangement joins TRBV20-1 to TRBJ1-2; D not certain. The ends were cut back, 3 bases at V and 4 bases at J, with 15 bases in the middle. The CDR3 length is 14 residues. CDR1 is DFQATT and CDR2 is SNEGSKA in the germline V gene (reference sequence). CDR3 DNA: TGCAGTGCTAGTCTGGCGGGTTCGTTCTATGGCTACACCTTC. It translates to CSASLAGSFYGYTF.

This clonotype has a count of ten or more. A much larger clonotype is one base distant, so this may be a read error. The chain recombines TRBV20-1 with TRBJ1-2; D is uncertain. The CDR3 contains 12 residues. Germline lookup yields CDR1 DFQATT and CDR2 SNEGSKA (reference sequence). The CDR3 bases are TGCAGTGCTGGTAGCGGACCTTATGGCTCCACCTTC. This translates into CSAGSGPYGSTF.

The sample holds many counts of this clonotype. The chain couples TRBV6-5 to TRBJ1-4; D possibly corresponds to TRBD1 (6 bases). The ends were cut back, 6 bases at V and 8 bases at J, with 16 bases in the middle. The V gene's germline CDR1 is MNHEY and CDR2 SVGAGI. CDR3 size: 14 residues. Here the CDR3 DNA reads TGTGCCAGCAGACACAGGGAGGTTGGCGAAAAACTGTTTTTT. Translated, it gives CASRHREVGEKLFF.

Details on this clonotype: A much larger clone lies one base from this, so it may be a read error. The conserved phenylalanine or tryptophan is not found at the CDR3 terminus, so this likely reflects a read error. V is TRBV29-1 and J is TRBJ1-1; 7 bases align to TRBD1. V was pared by 4 bases and J by 3 bases, with 5 bases of the junction left unmatched. This CDR3 comprises 13 residues. The germline V gene encodes CDR1 SQVTM and CDR2 ANQGSEA. The CDR3 nucleotides read TGCAGCGTTGTGGGACAGTCCTACACTGAAGCTTTCCTT. Residues: CSVVGQSYTEAFL.